The table lists the clone carrying this TCR beta chain with a few counts. Antigen: not known. Germline CDR1 reads SEHNR; CDR2 reads FQNEAQ (reference sequence). V was clipped by 1 base and J by 5 bases, with 18 bases between them. This CDR3 has 16 residues. The data derive from a study of response to subunit inactivated influenza vaccine. Regarding the study as a whole: Few new T cells, the authors suggested, are recruited by each seasonal influenza vaccination.

MiXCR, applied by TCRdb to the RT-PCR reads, yields one record per CDR3 protein. The profile shows about 650,000 distinct CDR3 sequences, more than 15% of them singletons. Sequenced here: PBMCs from blood, sampled roughly 12 days after vaccination. This TCR came from a man in his fifties or sixties who received an inactivated influenza vaccine. This chain links TRBV7-9 with TRBJ2-7; D not certain. The CDR3 sequence is CASSLVFGHRVHEQYF. The CDR3 DNA reads as TGTGCCAGCAGCTTAGTATTTGGGCATAGGGTCCACGAGCAGTACTTC.